Each of the 18 T cell receptor beta chains below was sequenced from the same sample in a study of cytomegalovirus exposure and HLA in healthy donors. The PCR was carried out with 60 Vbeta primers and 13 Jbeta primers. Repertoires were generated with immunoSEQ multiplex PCR, while TCRdb's copy carries only in-frame clones and drops some. The profile covers 80,000 or so clones, with 63% appearing a single time and around 6% taken by the ten largest. The material sequenced was PBMCs. These receptors all come from a man aged 25-45 years in good health and CMV-seropositive.

This chain uses TRBV11-2 with TRBJ1-1, with TRBD1 matching 9 bases. The germline V gene encodes CDR1 SGHAT and CDR2 FQNNGV. The ends lost 3 bases at V and 7 bases at J; junction bases unmatched: 6. The length of the CDR3 is 14 residues. CDR3 sequence reads: CASSFGTGMSEAFF. In DNA, the CDR3 is TGTGCCAGCAGCTTTGGGACAGGGATGAGTGAAGCTTTCTTT.

The J gene is TRBJ2-7, the V gene TRBV10-3; possibly TRBD2 for D (6 bases). V shed 2 bases and J shed 7 bases, with 6 bases lying between them. CDR1 is ENHRY, CDR2 SYGVKD, per germline. This CDR3 contains 11 residues. This CDR3 is CAISEGGEQYF. For the CDR3, the DNA is TGTGCCATCAGTGAGGGGGGGGAGCAGTACTTC.

Comments on this clone: Distinct nucleotide sequences in the sample also encode this CDR3. The J gene is TRBJ2-5, the V gene TRBV9, with 9 bases aligning to TRBD2. V lost 0 bases, J lost 5 bases, and 5 bases stayed unmatched. Germline V gene sequence: CDR1 SGDLS, CDR2 YYNGEE. There are 15 residues in the CDR3. As DNA, the CDR3 is TGTGCCAGCAGCGTAGATAGCGGGAGAGGGGAGACCCAGTACTTC. It codes for CASSVDSGRGETQYF.

The chain joins TRBV4-1 to TRBJ2-3, with D tentatively TRBD2 (6 bases). There are 15 residues in the CDR3. Looked up from germline, CDR1 is MGHRA and CDR2 is YSYEKL. Trimming pared 0 bases from V and 9 bases from J, leaving 16 bases between. The CDR3 nucleotides read TGCGCCAGCAGCCAAGAGGGGACTCTGCCATCGACGCAGTATTTT. Amino acid sequence: CASSQEGTLPSTQYF.

V is TRBV5-6 and J is TRBJ1-2, with a weak D call TRBD1 (6 bases). Germline V lookup: CDR1 SGHDT, CDR2 YYEEEE. V gave up 6 bases and J gave up 4 bases, with 19 bases separating them. CDR3 length equals 15 residues. CDR3 bases: TGTGCCAGCACCCAGACCCCGGGACACCTCTATGGCTACACCTTC. The encoded protein is CASTQTPGHLYGYTF.

V gene TRBV28 combines with J gene TRBJ1-2, with no clear D. This CDR3 contains 13 residues. V was pared by 6 bases and J by 3 bases, with 11 bases between. The germline V gene encodes CDR1 MDHEN and CDR2 SYDVKM. The CDR3 region is CASRGFKDYGYTF. The CDR3 DNA reads as TGTGCCAGCAGGGGCTTTAAGGACTATGGCTACACCTTC.

V usage is TRBV10-2 and J usage is TRBJ2-1; 10 bases are a match to TRBD2. The CDR3 is 14 amino acids. CDR1 is WSHSY and CDR2 is SAAADI in the germline V gene. The V gene end was trimmed by 5 bases and the J gene end by 8 bases; junction bases not matched to a gene: 6. In DNA, the CDR3 is TGCGCCAGCAGTCTCAGCGGGGGGGCCGATGAGCAGTTCTTC. This codes for CASSLSGGADEQFF.

The chain carries TRBV4-1 and TRBJ2-3; D is perhaps TRBD2 (6 bases). This CDR3 has 22 residues. Germline V lookup: CDR1 MGHRA, CDR2 YSYEKL. V lost 4 bases and J 0 bases, leaving 32 bases between the germline ends. CDR3 DNA: TGCGCCAGCAGCCCCGTACTAGCTAGGAGTCAATCAGAGTACCTTAGCACAGATACGCAGTATTTT. This encodes CASSPVLARSQSEYLSTDTQYF.

The chain links TRBV10-3 to TRBJ1-4, with D unclear. Germline loops: CDR1 ENHRY, CDR2 SYGVKD. Trimming pared 10 bases from V and 8 bases from J, leaving 14 bases between. The CDR3 has 12 amino acids. CDR3 DNA: TGTGCCAGTCAAGGCGGGCAGGAAAAACTGTTTTTT. It yields the protein CASQGGQEKLFF.

For this clone: Other nucleotide sequences in the sample specify the same CDR3. V gene TRBV7-3 combines with J gene TRBJ2-5; the match to TRBD2 covers 8 bases. J lost 1 base, V lost 1 base, and 2 bases had no gene match. The CDR3 is 15 amino acids. Germline V gene lookup returns CDR1 SGHTA and CDR2 FQGTGA. DNA for the CDR3: TGTGCCAGCAGCTTAAGGCGGGGGGCCCAAGAGACCCAGTACTTC. It codes for CASSLRRGAQETQYF.

DNA of the CDR3: TGTGCCAGCACAAACCGGGACAGGGGGCTGGATGAGCAGTACTTC. Its translation is CASTNRDRGLDEQYF. This chain joins TRBV28 and TRBJ2-7, with 12 nucleotides matching TRBD1. Germline V gene sequence: CDR1 MDHEN, CDR2 SYDVKM. This CDR3 spans 15 amino acids. With V trimmed by 7 bases and J by 7 bases, 11 bases remained unmatched.

The V gene is TRBV19, the J gene TRBJ2-3; 8 bases line up with TRBD1. The CDR3 sequence is 15 residues long. The ends lost 0 bases at V and 9 bases at J; junction bases unmatched: 8. CDR1 LNHDA and CDR2 SQIVND come from the germline V gene (reference sequence). For the CDR3, the DNA is TGTGCCAGTAGTATAGATCCCCGGACAGGGACGACGCAGTATTTT. As protein: CASSIDPRTGTTQYF.

In this sample, this clone turned up a few times. This sequence joins TRBV29-1 and TRBJ2-7, with 9 nucleotides matching TRBD1. The ends lost 8 bases at V and 6 bases at J; junction bases unmatched: 5. This CDR3 is built from 11 residues. Germline-derived CDR1 and CDR2 are SQVTM and ANQGSEA. CDR3 nucleotide sequence: TGCAGCCACCGGACAGGGGTCGAGCAGTACTTC. Residues: CSHRTGVEQYF.

This sequence joins TRBV11-3 and TRBJ2-1; TRBD1 matches 8 bases. Germline V lookup: CDR1 SGHNT, CDR2 YENEEA. The V and J ends lost 5 bases and 9 bases, in that order; junction bases with no gene match: 12. This CDR3 is built from 15 residues. The CDR3 DNA reads TGTGCCAGCAGCAAACGGTGGACAGGGTCGGGTGAGCAGTTCTTC. This gives the protein CASSKRWTGSGEQFF.

The chain links TRBV18 to TRBJ2-7; TRBD2 matches at 14 bases. With V trimmed by 6 bases and J by 3 bases, 4 bases remained unmatched. The germline V gene encodes CDR1 KGHSH and CDR2 LQKENI. This CDR3 region has 15 residues. CDR3 region: CASSRTSGGFYEQYF. For the CDR3, the DNA is TGTGCCAGCTCCCGGACTAGCGGGGGGTTCTACGAGCAGTACTTC.

J is TRBJ2-3 and V is TRBV5-6, with D possibly being TRBD2 (5 bases). V shed 4 bases and J shed 0 bases, with 12 bases lying between them. CDR3 size: 15 residues. From germline, CDR1 is SGHDT and CDR2 YYEEEE. The CDR3 DNA reads as TGTGCCAGCAGCCCGACTAATCGAAGCACAGATACGCAGTATTTT. Translated: CASSPTNRSTDTQYF.

The chain combines TRBV6-5 with TRBJ1-2, with 9 nucleotides matching TRBD1. CDR1 and CDR2 (germline): MNHEY, SVGAGI. This CDR3 comprises 13 residues. The J segment lost 8 bases and the V segment lost 5 bases, leaving 6 bases of the junction unmatched. The CDR3 bases are TGTGCCAGCAGTCGAGGGACAGGGAGAGGCTACACCTTC. Translated: CASSRGTGRGYTF.

The sample holds a few counts of this clone. J is TRBJ1-1 and V is TRBV28, with D unclear. Trimming took 7 bases from V and 1 from J, leaving 7 bases between them. The CDR3 totals 12 residues. Germline CDR1 reads MDHEN; CDR2 reads SYDVKM. The CDR3 DNA reads as TGTGCCAGCAATGGCCCGAACACTGAAGCTTTCTTT. It is translated as CASNGPNTEAFF.